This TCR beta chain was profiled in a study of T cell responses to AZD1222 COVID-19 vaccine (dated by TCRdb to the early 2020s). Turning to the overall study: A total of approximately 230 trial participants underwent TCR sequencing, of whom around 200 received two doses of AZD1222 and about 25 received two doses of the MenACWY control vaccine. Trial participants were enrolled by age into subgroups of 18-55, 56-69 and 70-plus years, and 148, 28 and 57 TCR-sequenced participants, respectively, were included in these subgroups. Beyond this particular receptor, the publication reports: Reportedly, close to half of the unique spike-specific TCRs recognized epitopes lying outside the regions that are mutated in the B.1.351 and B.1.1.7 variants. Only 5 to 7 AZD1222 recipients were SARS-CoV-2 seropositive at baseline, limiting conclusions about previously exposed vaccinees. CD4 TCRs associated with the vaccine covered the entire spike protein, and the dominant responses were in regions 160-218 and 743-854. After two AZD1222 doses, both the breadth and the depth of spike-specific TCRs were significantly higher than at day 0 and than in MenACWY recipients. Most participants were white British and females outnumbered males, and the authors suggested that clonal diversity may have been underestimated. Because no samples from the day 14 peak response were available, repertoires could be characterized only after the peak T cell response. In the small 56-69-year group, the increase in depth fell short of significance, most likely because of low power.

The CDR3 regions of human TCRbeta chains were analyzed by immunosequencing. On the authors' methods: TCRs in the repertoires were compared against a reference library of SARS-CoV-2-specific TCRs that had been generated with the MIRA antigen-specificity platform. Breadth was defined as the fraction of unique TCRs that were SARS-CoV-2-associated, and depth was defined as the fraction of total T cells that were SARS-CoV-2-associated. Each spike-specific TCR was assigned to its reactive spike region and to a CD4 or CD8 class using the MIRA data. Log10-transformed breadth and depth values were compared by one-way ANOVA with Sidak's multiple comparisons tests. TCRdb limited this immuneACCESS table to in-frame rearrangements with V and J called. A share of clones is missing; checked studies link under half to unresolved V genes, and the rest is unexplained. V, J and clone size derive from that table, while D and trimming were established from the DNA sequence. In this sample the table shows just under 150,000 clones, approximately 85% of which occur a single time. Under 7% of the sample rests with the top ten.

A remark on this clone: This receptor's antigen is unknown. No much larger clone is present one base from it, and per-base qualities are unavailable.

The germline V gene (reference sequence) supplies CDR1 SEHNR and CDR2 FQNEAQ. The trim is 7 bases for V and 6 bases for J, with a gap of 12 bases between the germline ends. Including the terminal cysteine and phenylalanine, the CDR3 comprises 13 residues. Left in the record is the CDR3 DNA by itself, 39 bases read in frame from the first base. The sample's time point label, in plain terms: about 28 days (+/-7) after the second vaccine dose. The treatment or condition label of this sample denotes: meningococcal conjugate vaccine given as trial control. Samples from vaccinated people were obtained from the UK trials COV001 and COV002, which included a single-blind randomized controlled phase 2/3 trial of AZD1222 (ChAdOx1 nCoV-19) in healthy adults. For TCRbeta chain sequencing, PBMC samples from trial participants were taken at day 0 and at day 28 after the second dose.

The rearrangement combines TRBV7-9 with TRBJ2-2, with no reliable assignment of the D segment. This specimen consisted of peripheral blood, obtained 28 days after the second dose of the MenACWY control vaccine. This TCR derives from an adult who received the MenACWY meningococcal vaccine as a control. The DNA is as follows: TGTGCCAGCAACGCCCATCGGGCCGGGGAGCTGTTTTTT. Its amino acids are CASNAHRAGELFF.